A selection of T cell receptor beta chains follows, all from one sample in a study of blood T cell repertoires in COVID-19. Sequenced by immunoSEQ multiplex PCR; TCRdb stores in-frame clones only, minus some. The profile shows around 270,000 clones, around nine tenths of them singletons. The sequenced material came from peripheral blood. The receptors were sampled from a man aged 35 to 55 with acute or convalescent COVID-19. Each CDR3 is given with its conserved first and last residue. D genes are given only for firm matches. Expanded clones get a size class; other rows say once, few or many, or leave the size out.

size	D	J	V	CDR3	DNA
once	TRBD1	TRBJ2-1	TRBV4-1	CASSHVTGDKSNEQFF	TGCGCCAGCAGCCATGTCACAGGGGATAAGAGCAATGAGCAGTTCTTC
-	TRBD1	TRBJ2-7	TRBV27	CASSQGGTYEQYF	TGTGCCAGCAGTCAAGGGGGCACCTACGAGCAGTACTTC
-	-	TRBJ2-2	TRBV5-4	CASSPGGQNTGELFF	TGTGCCAGCAGCCCCGGGGGGCAGAACACCGGGGAGCTGTTTTTT
-	TRBD1	TRBJ2-6	TRBV5-6	CASSRDRGSYSGANVLTF	TGTGCCAGCAGCCGGGACAGGGGATCCTACTCTGGGGCCAACGTCCTGACTTTC
-	-	TRBJ2-2	TRBV6-6	CASSYSLDTGELFF	TGTGCCAGCAGTTACTCTCTAGACACCGGGGAGCTGTTTTTT
-	-	TRBJ1-1	TRBV4-1	CASSQAPGLDTEAFF	TGCGCCAGCAGCCAAGCTCCAGGGCTAGACACTGAAGCTTTCTTT
-	-	TRBJ1-1	TRBV6-2/TRBV6-3	CASSSGARYSEAFF	TGTGCCAGCAGTTCTGGCGCCAGGTATTCCGAAGCTTTCTTT
-	-	TRBJ2-1	TRBV25-1	CASSDNYNEQFF	TGTGCCAGCAGTGACAACTACAATGAGCAGTTCTTC
-	-	TRBJ1-4	TRBV12-2	CASRLLQVGETNEKLFF	TGTGCAAGTCGCTTACTTCAAGTAGGGGAAACTAATGAAAAACTGTTTTTT
few	TRBD1	TRBJ2-7	TRBV7-9	CASSLQGNHEQYF	TGTGCCAGCAGCCTACAGGGGAACCACGAGCAGTACTTC